A single sample gave rise to the 25 T cell receptor beta chains below, sequenced in a study of long-term antiretroviral therapy in people with HIV (dated by TCRdb to between 2021 and 2024). The immunoSEQ hsTCRB v3.0 assay was used at survey level resolution for TRB variable region sequencing. This immuneACCESS table, as held by TCRdb, lists in-frame sequences with V and J called but not all clones. Of the missing ones, under half trace to an unresolved V gene in checked studies; the others have no known cause. This sample comprises roughly 20,000 clones, 86% of them detected only once. The top ten clones comprise less than 8.5% of the sample. The sample consisted of unsorted PBMCs, taken 1.8 years before starting antiretroviral therapy. The receptor set was obtained from a woman aged 30 to 39 with HIV.

The chain is built from TRBV6-5 and TRBJ2-7; possible D gene TRBD1, 5 bases. The CDR3 spans 12 residues. The V end lost 2 bases, the J end lost 3 bases, and 5 bases lay between the germline ends. The germline V gene has CDR1 MNHEY and CDR2 SVGAGI. The CDR3 nucleotides read TGTGCCAGCAGTTACGACAGCTACGAGCAGTACTTC. It yields the protein CASSYDSYEQYF.

This clone was counted a few times. The chain recombines TRBV9 with TRBJ1-6, with 10 bases lining up with TRBD1. Trimming removed 2 bases from V and 10 bases from J; junction bases left unmatched: 6. This CDR3 region has 15 residues. CDR1 is SGDLS, CDR2 YYNGEE, per germline. CDR3 region: CASSVTGTGASPLHF. The DNA for the CDR3 is TGTGCCAGCAGCGTCACCGGGACAGGGGCATCACCCCTCCACTTT.

This clone was counted a few times. The rearrangement joins TRBV30 to TRBJ2-2, with D uncertain. This CDR3 is 11 amino acids long. The germline V gene has CDR1 GTSNPN and CDR2 SVGIG (reference sequence). The V and J ends lost 4 bases and 4 bases respectively, with 4 bases between them. The DNA for the CDR3 is TGTGCCTGGACCGTCACCGGGGAGCTGTTTTTT. It specifies CAWTVTGELFF.

V is TRBV19 and J is TRBJ2-3; possibly TRBD1 or TRBD2 for D (5 bases each). The CDR3 consists of 14 residues. Trimming removed 3 bases from V and 8 bases from J, with 15 bases in between. CDR1 LNHDA and CDR2 SQIVND come from the germline V gene (reference sequence). DNA for the CDR3: TGTGCCAGTAGTATCTACGGGATTCAGGGTACGCAGTATTTT. Protein: CASSIYGIQGTQYF.

On this clone: An end of the junction differs from the germline gene, which may be a read error. The chain has TRBV5-6 and TRBJ1-5; D is unclear. Per the germline V gene, CDR1 is SGHDT and CDR2 is YYEEEE. The CDR3 covers 18 residues. CDR3 amino acids: CASSLSDGRIYSNQPQHF. The CDR3 nucleotides read TGTGCCAGCAGCTTGAGTGATGGACGAATCTATAGCAATCAACCCCAGCATTTT.

The V gene is TRBV14, the J gene TRBJ2-2; no firm D call. The CDR3 is 13 residues long. Trimming pared 5 bases from V and 0 bases from J, leaving 4 bases between. Germline CDR1 is SGHDN and CDR2 is FVKESK. The DNA of the CDR3 is TGTGCCAGCAGCGAAGCGAACACCGGGGAGCTGTTTTTT. It yields the protein CASSEANTGELFF.

This clone showed up just a few times. This sequence joins TRBV5-1 and TRBJ1-1; D is unresolved. V was shortened by 1 base and J by 1 base, with 5 bases between the two germline ends. The germline V gene has CDR1 SGHRS and CDR2 YFSETQ. This CDR3 is built from 13 residues. The chain's CDR3 is CASSLMQNTEAFF. Here the CDR3 DNA reads TGCGCCAGCAGCTTGATGCAGAACACTGAAGCTTTCTTT.

The CDR3 bases are TGTGCCACCTTACAGGGGGCTTGGGAGACCCAGTACTTC. Its protein is CATLQGAWETQYF. The J gene is TRBJ2-5, the V gene TRBV2; 9 positions match TRBD1. The germline V gene encodes CDR1 SNHLY and CDR2 FYNNEI. The trim removed 10 bases at V and 5 bases at J, leaving 8 bases unmatched. This CDR3 contains 13 residues.

The V call is TRBV30, the J call TRBJ1-1; 7 nucleotides match TRBD1. Germline assignment: CDR1 GTSNPN and CDR2 SVGIG (reference sequence). The CDR3 totals 13 residues. With 6 bases clipped from V and 7 bases from J, the junction kept 11 bases outside the gene matches. As DNA, the CDR3 is TGTGCCTGTTCCCCGGAGGGACAGTTTGAAGCTTTCTTT. Protein: CACSPEGQFEAFF.

The chain carries TRBV5-1 and TRBJ1-5; perhaps TRBD1 as D (6 bases). Germline-derived CDR1 and CDR2 are SGHRS and YFSETQ. This CDR3 contains 15 residues. V was shortened by 0 bases and J by 1 base, with 8 bases between the two germline ends. CDR3 residues: CASSLAGESNQPQHF. In DNA form, the CDR3 reads TGCGCCAGCAGCTTGGCAGGGGAGAGCAATCAGCCCCAGCATTTT.

The rearrangement links TRBV7-9 to TRBJ2-3, with a possible D match to TRBD2 (6 bases). V gave up 1 base and J gave up 1 base, with 9 bases separating them. Germline CDR1 is SEHNR and CDR2 is FQNEAQ (reference sequence). There are 15 residues in the CDR3. The CDR3 DNA reads TGTGCCAGCAGCTTAGTAGGCGGGGGCACAGATACGCAGTATTTT. It specifies CASSLVGGGTDTQYF.

The chain uses TRBV6-5 and TRBJ2-1, with no clear D. This CDR3 has 15 amino acids. Germline lookup yields CDR1 MNHEY and CDR2 SVGAGI. Trimming took 8 bases from V and 0 from J, leaving 14 bases between them. The chain's CDR3 is CASGISDSSYNEQFF. Here the CDR3 DNA reads TGTGCCAGCGGCATATCCGATAGCTCCTACAATGAGCAGTTCTTC.

V and J are TRBV6-1 and TRBJ1-1; TRBD1 might be the D (5 bases). With 0 bases removed from V and 3 bases from J, the gap between germline ends came to 14 bases. The germline V gene has CDR1 MNHNS and CDR2 SASEGT. There are 16 residues in the CDR3. This chain's CDR3 is CASSEAGRRLDTEAFF. CDR3 bases: TGTGCCAGCAGTGAAGCGGGACGTCGTCTGGACACTGAAGCTTTCTTT.

This chain joins TRBV7-8 and TRBJ2-2; 8 nucleotides align to TRBD2. The V and J ends lost 3 bases and 6 bases, in that order; junction bases with no gene match: 0. CDR1 is SGHVS and CDR2 is FQNEAQ in the germline V gene. This CDR3 is 13 amino acids long. The CDR3 loop is CASSFGGAGELFF. The CDR3 nucleotides are TGTGCCAGCAGCTTCGGGGGGGCCGGGGAGCTGTTTTTT.

A few counts support this clone. This sequence joins TRBV2 and TRBJ1-4; unclear D gene. The CDR3 runs 12 residues. The V and J ends lost 6 bases and 3 bases respectively, with 5 bases between them. CDR1 SNHLY and CDR2 FYNNEI come from the germline V gene. The chain's CDR3 is CASRKANEKLFF. CDR3 bases: TGTGCCAGCAGAAAGGCTAATGAAAAACTGTTTTTT.

This sequence joins TRBV2 and TRBJ1-2, with TRBD1 identical over 11 bases. Germline loops: CDR1 SNHLY, CDR2 FYNNEI. V lost 4 bases and J lost 5; bases outside the gene matches: 3. The CDR3 has 14 amino acids. The CDR3 here is CASSVGDRGYGYTF. In DNA, the CDR3 is TGTGCCAGCAGTGTAGGGGACAGGGGGTATGGCTACACCTTC.

The rearrangement joins TRBV7-9 to TRBJ2-5, with TRBD1 matching over 10 bases. Germline assignment: CDR1 SEHNR and CDR2 FQNEAQ (reference sequence). The CDR3 runs to 14 residues. The V gene end was trimmed by 5 bases and the J gene end by 2 bases; junction bases not matched to a gene: 2. The CDR3 here is CASSPGQGQETQYF. DNA of the CDR3: TGTGCCAGCAGCCCGGGACAGGGGCAAGAGACCCAGTACTTC.

The chain recombines TRBV29-1 with TRBJ1-1; D gene unclear. This CDR3 contains 14 residues. Per the germline V gene, CDR1 is SQVTM and CDR2 is ANQGSEA. With 7 bases removed from V and 1 base from J, the gap between germline ends came to 16 bases. CDR3 in amino acids: CSAGPLLGNTEAFF. Written as DNA, the CDR3 is TGCAGCGCTGGCCCACTACTAGGGAACACTGAAGCTTTCTTT.

The chain links TRBV4-2 to TRBJ2-5, with 7 positions matching TRBD2. Per germline, CDR1 LGHNA and CDR2 YNFKEQ. The CDR3 is 15 residues long. V was clipped by 5 bases and J by 2 bases; unmatched bases: 8. The CDR3 nucleotides read TGTGCCAGCAGCAGGGCGGGGGAATTTCAAGAGACCCAGTACTTC. This translates into CASSRAGEFQETQYF.

This chain joins TRBV5-6 and TRBJ2-7; 8 bases fit TRBD2. Germline V gene lookup returns CDR1 SGHDT and CDR2 YYEEEE. The length of the CDR3 is 14 residues. V trimming: 0 bases; J trimming: 4 bases; junction bases outside the gene matches: 3. CDR3 amino acids: CASSLGASGYEQYF. The CDR3 DNA reads as TGTGCCAGCAGCTTGGGCGCTAGCGGGTACGAGCAGTACTTC.

V and J are TRBV18 and TRBJ1-6; D is undetermined. Looked up from germline, CDR1 is KGHSH and CDR2 is LQKENI. The length of the CDR3 is 16 residues. V was shortened by 1 base and J by 4 bases, with 11 bases between the two germline ends. CDR3 protein: CASSPLQAEYNSPLHF. For the CDR3, the DNA is TGTGCCAGCTCACCACTTCAGGCAGAATATAATTCACCCCTCCACTTT.

The chain carries TRBV5-6 and TRBJ2-7, with 7 positions matching TRBD1. The CDR3 spans 15 residues. The trim removed 4 bases at V and 3 bases at J, leaving 10 bases unmatched. From germline, CDR1 is SGHDT and CDR2 YYEEEE. The CDR3 region has the DNA TGTGCCAGCAGCCGGACGGGGACAGAAATCTACGAGCAGTACGTC. This translates into CASSRTGTEIYEQYV.

The chain joins TRBV2 to TRBJ2-7; D unclear. The CDR3 extends over 11 amino acids. Per germline, CDR1 SNHLY and CDR2 FYNNEI. V was clipped by 8 bases and J by 2 bases, with 7 bases between them. CDR3 loop: CASLGTYEQYV. The DNA of the CDR3 is TGTGCCAGCCTGGGAACCTACGAGCAGTACGTC.

The rearrangement uses TRBV27 and TRBJ2-1; D remains unclear. Trimming stripped 6 bases from V and 12 bases from J, with 15 bases between. The CDR3 is made up of 12 amino acids. Per germline, CDR1 MNHEY and CDR2 SMNVEV (reference sequence). DNA for the CDR3: TGTGCCAGCAGCGGGCTGGATTCAGGGCAGTTCTTC. It codes for CASSGLDSGQFF.

The genes are TRBV2 and TRBJ1-4; TRBD1 agrees at 9 bases. CDR3 size: 14 residues. V gave up 7 bases and J gave up 7 bases; unmatched junction bases: 7. Per the germline V gene, CDR1 is SNHLY and CDR2 is FYNNEI. CDR3 nucleotide sequence: TGTGCCAGCACCCCGGGACAGGGTCGTGAAAAACTGTTTTTT. As protein: CASTPGQGREKLFF.